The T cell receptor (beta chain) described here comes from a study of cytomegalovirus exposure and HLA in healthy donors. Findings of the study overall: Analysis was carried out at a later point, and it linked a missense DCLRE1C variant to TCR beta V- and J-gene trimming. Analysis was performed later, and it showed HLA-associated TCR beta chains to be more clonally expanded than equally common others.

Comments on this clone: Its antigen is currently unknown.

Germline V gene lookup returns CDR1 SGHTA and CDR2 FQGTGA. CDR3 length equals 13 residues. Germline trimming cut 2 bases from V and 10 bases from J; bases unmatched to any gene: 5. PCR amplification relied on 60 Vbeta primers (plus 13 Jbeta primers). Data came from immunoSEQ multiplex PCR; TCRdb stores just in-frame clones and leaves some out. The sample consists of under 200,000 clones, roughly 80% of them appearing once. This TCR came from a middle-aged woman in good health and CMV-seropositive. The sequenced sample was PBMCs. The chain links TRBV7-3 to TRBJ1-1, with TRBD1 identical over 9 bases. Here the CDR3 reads CASSLRDRDGAFF. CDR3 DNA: TGTGCCAGCAGCTTACGGGACAGGGACGGAGCTTTCTTT.